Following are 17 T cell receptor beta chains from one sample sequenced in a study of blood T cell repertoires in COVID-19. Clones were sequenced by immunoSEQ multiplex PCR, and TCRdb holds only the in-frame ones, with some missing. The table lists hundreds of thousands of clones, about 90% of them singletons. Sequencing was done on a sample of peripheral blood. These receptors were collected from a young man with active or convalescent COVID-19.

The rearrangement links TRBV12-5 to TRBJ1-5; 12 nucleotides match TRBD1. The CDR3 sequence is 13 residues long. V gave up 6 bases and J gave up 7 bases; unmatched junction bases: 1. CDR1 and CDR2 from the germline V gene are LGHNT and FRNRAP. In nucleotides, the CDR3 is TGTGCTAGTGGGGGGACAGGGGGCCAGCCCCAGCATTTT. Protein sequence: CASGGTGGQPQHF.

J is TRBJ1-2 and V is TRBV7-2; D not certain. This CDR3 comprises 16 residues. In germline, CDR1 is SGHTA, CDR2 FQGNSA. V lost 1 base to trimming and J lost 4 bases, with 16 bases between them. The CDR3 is CASSLEPLTPVYGYTF. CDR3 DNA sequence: TGTGCCAGCAGCTTAGAGCCCCTGACACCCGTCTATGGCTACACCTTC.

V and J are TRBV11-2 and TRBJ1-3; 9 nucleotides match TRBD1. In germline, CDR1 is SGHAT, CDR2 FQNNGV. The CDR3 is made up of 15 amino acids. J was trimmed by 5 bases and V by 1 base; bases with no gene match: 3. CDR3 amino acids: CASSLGGTGRNTIYF. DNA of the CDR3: TGTGCCAGCAGCTTAGGTGGGACAGGGAGAAACACCATATATTTT. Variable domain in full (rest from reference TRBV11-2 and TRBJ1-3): EAGVAQSPRYKIIEKRQSVAFWCNPISGHATLYWYQQILGQGPKLLIQFQNNGVVDDSQLPKDRFSAERLKGVDSTLKIQPAKLEDSAVYLCASSLGGTGRNTIYFGEGSWLTVV.

In DNA form, the CDR3 reads TGTGCCAGCAGCTCGAGAGGCTCTAGCGGGAGAGTAGGGCGGTTCTTC. Protein sequence: CASSSRGSSGRVGRFF. The chain couples TRBV11-1 to TRBJ2-1; 10 bases are shared with TRBD2. The germline V gene encodes CDR1 SGHAT and CDR2 FQDESV (reference sequence). This CDR3 is 16 amino acids long. V was clipped by 4 bases and J by 15 bases; unmatched bases: 18. Combining the CDR3 with reference TRBV11-1 and TRBJ2-1 gives the whole variable domain EAEVAQSPRYKITEKSQAVAFWCDPISGHATLYWYRQILGQGPELLVQFQDESVVDDSQLPKDRFSAERLKGVDSTLKIQPAELGDSAMYLCASSSRGSSGRVGRFFGPGTRLTVL.

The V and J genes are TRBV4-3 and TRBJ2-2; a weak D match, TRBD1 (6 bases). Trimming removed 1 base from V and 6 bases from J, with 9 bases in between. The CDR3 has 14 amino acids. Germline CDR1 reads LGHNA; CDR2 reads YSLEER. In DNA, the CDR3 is TGCGCCAGCAGCCAAGGCGCAGGGGCCGGGGAGCTGTTTTTT. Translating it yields CASSQGAGAGELFF.

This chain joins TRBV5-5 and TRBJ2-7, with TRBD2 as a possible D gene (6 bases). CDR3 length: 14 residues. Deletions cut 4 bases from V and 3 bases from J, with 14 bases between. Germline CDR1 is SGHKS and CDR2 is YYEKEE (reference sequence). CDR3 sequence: CASSPVGRSYEQYF. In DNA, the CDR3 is TGTGCCAGCAGCCCTGTCGGGAGAAGCTACGAGCAGTACTTC.

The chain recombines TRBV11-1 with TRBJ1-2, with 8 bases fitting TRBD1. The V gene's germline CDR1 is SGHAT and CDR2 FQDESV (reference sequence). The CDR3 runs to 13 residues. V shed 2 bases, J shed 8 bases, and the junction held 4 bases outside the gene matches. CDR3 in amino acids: CASSLSGGRGYTF. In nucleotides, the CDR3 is TGTGCCAGCAGCTTATCAGGGGGCCGGGGCTACACCTTC.

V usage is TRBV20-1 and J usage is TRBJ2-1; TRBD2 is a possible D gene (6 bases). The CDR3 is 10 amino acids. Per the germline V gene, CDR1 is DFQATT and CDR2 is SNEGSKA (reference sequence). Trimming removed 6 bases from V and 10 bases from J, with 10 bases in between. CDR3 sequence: CSASTSEQFF. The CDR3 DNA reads TGCAGTGCCTCCACTAGCGAGCAGTTCTTC.

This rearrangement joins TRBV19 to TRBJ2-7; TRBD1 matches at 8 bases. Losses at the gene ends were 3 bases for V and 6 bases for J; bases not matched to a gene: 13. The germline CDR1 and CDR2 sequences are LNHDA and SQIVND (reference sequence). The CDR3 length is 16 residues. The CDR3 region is CASSIPDRGVWGEQYF. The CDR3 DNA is TGTGCCAGTAGTATCCCCGACAGGGGAGTTTGGGGCGAGCAGTACTTC.

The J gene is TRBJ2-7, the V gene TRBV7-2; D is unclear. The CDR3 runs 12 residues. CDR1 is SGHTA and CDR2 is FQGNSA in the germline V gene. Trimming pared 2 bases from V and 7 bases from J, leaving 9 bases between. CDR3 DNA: TGTGCCAGCAGCTTACCCCCACAGGAGCAGTACTTC. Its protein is CASSLPPQEQYF.

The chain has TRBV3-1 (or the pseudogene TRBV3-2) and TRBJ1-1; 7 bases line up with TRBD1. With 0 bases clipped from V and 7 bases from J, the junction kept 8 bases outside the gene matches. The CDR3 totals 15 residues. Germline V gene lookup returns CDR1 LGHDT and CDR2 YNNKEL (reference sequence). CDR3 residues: CASSQDPGGNDEAFF. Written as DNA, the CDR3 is TGTGCCAGCAGCCAAGATCCAGGGGGTAACGATGAAGCTTTCTTT.

CDR3 loop: CASSQGPVGGGRGNNEQFF. In nucleotides, the CDR3 is TGTGCCAGCAGCCAAGGGCCGGTCGGGGGGGGTCGCGGCAACAATGAGCAGTTCTTC. The chain uses TRBV4-2 and TRBJ2-1; TRBD2 matches at 8 bases. Germline V CDR1 and CDR2: LGHNA, YNFKEQ. The CDR3 length is 19 residues. V was clipped by 1 base and J by 5 bases; unmatched bases: 16.

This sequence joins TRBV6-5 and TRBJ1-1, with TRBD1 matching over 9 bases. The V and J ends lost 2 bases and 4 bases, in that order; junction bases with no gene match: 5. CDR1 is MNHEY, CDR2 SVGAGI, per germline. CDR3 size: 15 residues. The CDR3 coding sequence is TGTGCCAGCAGTTACGGGCGGACAGGGGTCACTGAAGCTTTCTTT. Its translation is CASSYGRTGVTEAFF.

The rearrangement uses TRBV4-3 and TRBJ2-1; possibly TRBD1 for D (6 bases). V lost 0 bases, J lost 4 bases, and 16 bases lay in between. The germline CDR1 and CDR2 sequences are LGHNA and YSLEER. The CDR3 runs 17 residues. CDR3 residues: CASSQEKADRYYNEQFF. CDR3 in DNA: TGCGCCAGCAGCCAAGAAAAGGCGGACAGATATTACAATGAGCAGTTCTTC.

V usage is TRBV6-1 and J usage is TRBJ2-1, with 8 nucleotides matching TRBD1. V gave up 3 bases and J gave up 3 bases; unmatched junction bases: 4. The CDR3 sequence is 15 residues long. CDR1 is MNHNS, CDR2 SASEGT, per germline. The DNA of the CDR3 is TGTGCCAGCAGTGAGGACAGGGAGATCTACAATGAGCAGTTCTTC. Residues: CASSEDREIYNEQFF.

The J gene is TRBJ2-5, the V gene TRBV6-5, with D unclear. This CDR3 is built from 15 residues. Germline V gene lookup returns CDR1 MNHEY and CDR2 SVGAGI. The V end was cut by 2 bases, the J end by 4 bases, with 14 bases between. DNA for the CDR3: TGTGCCAGCAGTTACCAGTTTACCCCCCGAGAGACCCAGTACTTC. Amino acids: CASSYQFTPRETQYF.

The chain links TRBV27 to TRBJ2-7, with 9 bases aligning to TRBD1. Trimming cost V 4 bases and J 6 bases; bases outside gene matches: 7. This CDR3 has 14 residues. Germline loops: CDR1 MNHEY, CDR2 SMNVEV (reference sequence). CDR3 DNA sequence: TGTGCCAGCAGTTCAAGGACAGGGGTAATCGAGCAGTACTTC. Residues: CASSSRTGVIEQYF.